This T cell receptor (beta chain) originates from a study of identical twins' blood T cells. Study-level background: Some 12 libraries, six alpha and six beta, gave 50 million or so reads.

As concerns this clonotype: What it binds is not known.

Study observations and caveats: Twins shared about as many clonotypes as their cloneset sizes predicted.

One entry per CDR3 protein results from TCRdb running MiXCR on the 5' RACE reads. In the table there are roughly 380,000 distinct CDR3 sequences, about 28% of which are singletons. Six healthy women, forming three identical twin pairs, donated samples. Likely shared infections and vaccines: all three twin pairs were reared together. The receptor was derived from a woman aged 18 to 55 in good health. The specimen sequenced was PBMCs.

The CDR3 is CASSYPTRSTQYF. The CDR3 DNA reads as TGTGCCAGCAGTTACCCGACTAGGAGTACGCAGTATTTT. The rearrangement links TRBV6-2 or TRBV6-3 to TRBJ2-3; tentative D call: TRBD2 (6 bases). Germline CDR1 is MNHEY and CDR2 is SVGEGT. V shed 2 bases and J shed 8 bases, with 11 bases lying between them. The CDR3 length is 13 residues.